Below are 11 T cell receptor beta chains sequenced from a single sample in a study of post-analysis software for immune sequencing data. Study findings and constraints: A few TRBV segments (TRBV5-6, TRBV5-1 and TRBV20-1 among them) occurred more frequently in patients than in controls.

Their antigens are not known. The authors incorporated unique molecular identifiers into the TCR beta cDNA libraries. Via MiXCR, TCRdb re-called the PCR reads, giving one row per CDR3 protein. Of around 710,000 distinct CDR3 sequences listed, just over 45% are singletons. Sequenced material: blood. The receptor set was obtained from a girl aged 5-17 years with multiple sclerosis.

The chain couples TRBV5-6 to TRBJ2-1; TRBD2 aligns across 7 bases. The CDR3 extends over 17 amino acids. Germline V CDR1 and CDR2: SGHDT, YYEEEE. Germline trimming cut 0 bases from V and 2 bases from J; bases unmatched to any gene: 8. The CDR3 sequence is CASSLGLAEGPYNEQFF. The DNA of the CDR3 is TGTGCCAGCAGCTTGGGGCTAGCGGAGGGACCCTACAATGAGCAGTTCTTC.

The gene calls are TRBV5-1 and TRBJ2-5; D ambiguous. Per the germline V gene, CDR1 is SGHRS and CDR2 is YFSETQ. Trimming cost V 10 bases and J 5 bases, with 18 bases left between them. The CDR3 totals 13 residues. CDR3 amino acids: CAGNSIPGETQYF. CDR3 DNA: TGCGCCGGCAATTCGATCCCCGGGGAGACCCAGTACTTC.

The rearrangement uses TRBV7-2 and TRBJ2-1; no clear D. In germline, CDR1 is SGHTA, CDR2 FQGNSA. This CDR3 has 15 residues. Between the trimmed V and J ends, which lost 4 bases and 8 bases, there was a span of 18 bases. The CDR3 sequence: CASSSVWTSLHEQFF. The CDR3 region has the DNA TGTGCCAGCAGCTCGGTGTGGACCAGTCTCCATGAGCAGTTCTTC.

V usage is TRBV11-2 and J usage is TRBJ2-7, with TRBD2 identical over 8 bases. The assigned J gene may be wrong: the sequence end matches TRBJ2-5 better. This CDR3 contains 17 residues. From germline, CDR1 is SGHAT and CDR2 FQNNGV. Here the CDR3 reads CASSSLSERRGEETQYF. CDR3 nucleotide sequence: TGTGCCAGCAGCTCACTTAGCGAACGGCGGGGGGAAGAGACCCAGTACTTC.

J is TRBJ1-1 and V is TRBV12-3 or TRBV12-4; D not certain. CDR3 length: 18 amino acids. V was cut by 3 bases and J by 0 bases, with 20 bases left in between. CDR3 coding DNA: TGTGCCAGCAGTTTGGATTTAGGTGGGAGGAGGATGAACACTGAAGCTTTCTTT. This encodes CASSLDLGGRRMNTEAFF.

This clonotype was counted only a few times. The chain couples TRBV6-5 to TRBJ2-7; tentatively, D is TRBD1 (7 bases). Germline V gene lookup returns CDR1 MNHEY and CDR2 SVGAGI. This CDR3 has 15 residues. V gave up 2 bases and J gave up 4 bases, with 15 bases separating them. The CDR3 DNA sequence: TGTGCCAGCAGTTACGGGCCAGGGGGAGGATACGAGCAGTACTTC. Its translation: CASSYGPGGGYEQYF.

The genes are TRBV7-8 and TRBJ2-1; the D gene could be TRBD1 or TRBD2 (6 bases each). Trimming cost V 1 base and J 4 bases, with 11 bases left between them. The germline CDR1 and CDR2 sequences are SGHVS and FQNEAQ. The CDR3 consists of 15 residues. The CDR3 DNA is TGTGCCAGCAGCTTAGAGCCGGGGGCGTACAATGAGCAGTTCTTC. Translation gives CASSLEPGAYNEQFF. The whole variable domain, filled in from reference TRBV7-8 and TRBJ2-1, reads GAGVSQSPRYKVAKRGQDVALRCDPISGHVSLFWYQQALGQGPEFLTYFQNEAQLDKSGLPSDRFFAERPEGSVSTLKIQRTQQEDSAVYLCASSLEPGAYNEQFFGPGTRLTVL.

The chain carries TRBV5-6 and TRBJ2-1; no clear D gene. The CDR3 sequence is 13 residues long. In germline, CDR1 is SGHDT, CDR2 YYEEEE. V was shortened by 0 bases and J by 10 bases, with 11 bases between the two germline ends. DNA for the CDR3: TGTGCCAGCAGCTTGGGGATAGACCAAGAGCAGTTCTTC. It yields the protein CASSLGIDQEQFF. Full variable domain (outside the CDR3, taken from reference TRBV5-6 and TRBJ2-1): DAGVTQSPTHLIKTRGQQVTLRCSPKSGHDTVSWYQQALGQGPQFIFQYYEEEERQRGNFPDRFSGHQFPNYSSELNVNALLLGDSALYLCASSLGIDQEQFFGPGTRLTVL.

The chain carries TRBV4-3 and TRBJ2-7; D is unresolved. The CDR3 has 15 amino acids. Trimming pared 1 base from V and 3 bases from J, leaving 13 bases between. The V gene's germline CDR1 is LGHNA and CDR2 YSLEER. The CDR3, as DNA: TGCGCCAGCAGCCAAGTAGTAAGCACCAACTACGAGCAGTACTTC. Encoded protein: CASSQVVSTNYEQYF.

The CDR3 spells CASHPGLRYGYTF. The CDR3 DNA follows: TGTGCCAGCCACCCGGGGCTCCGGTATGGCTACACCTTC. This chain joins TRBV6-5 and TRBJ1-2; a weak D match, TRBD1 (5 bases). CDR3 length equals 13 residues. Between the trimmed V and J ends, which lost 8 bases and 5 bases, there was a span of 15 bases. Germline loops: CDR1 MNHEY, CDR2 SVGAGI.

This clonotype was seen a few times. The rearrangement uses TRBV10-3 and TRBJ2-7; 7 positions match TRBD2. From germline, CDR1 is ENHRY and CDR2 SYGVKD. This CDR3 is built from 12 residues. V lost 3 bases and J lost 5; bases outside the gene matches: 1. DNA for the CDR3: TGTGCCATCAGTGACGGACTAGACGAGCAGTACTTC. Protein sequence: CAISDGLDEQYF.